Included here is one TCR beta chain sequence, with context. Its antigen is currently unknown. The junction does not match germline at one end; this may be a read error. Through template switching, a universal primer site was introduced, and the cDNA contained unique molecular identifiers. MiXCR was run by TCRdb on the 5' RACE reads, yielding one entry per CDR3 protein. There are 420,000 or so distinct CDR3 sequences in the sample; about 18% occur only once, and more than 10% lies in the top ten. This CDR3 comprises 12 residues. Germline assignment: CDR1 MGHDK and CDR2 SYGVNS. The source of the sample is a study of identical twins. Overall study results and limits: Models predicted less out-of-frame TCR alpha sharing in monozygotic twins than was found. Invariant populations such as MAIT and iNKT cells could partly muddle zero-insertion analyses.

The sequence was collected from a man in his forties or fifties in good health. This chain connects TRBV25-1 to TRBJ2-7; no clear D. Sequenced sample: naive T cells sorted from blood. Here the CDR3 reads CASSDDAYEQCF. The DNA of the CDR3 is TGTGCCAGCAGTGATGATGCTTACGAGCAGTGCTTC.